This passage covers 21 T cell receptor beta chains from one sample sequenced in a study of T cells in Graves' hyperthyroidism and ophthalmopathy (dated by TCRdb to the late 2010s). The method was multiplex PCR. Sequencing took place on an Illumina HiSeq 2000. TCR beta CDR3 regions were amplified from RNA transcripts. The TCR CDR3 was subjected to a first round of RT-PCR using the HTBI primer set and the Qiagen OneStep RT-PCR kit. TCRdb trimmed the raw reads at Q25, called clones with MiXCR and kept productive beta chains. A single entry per CDR3 protein holds the most common genes and DNA from its merged rows. In all, the sample holds about 640,000 distinct CDR3 sequences, and around 21% of those were seen once. Roughly a third of the sample rests with the top ten. The material sequenced was blood. The receptors were sampled from a young man with Graves' ophthalmopathy.

This clonotype was seen at least ten times. The chain employs TRBV4-2 and TRBJ2-7; D gene uncertain. The CDR3 totals 13 residues. V lost 0 bases, J lost 7 bases, and 10 bases lay in between. Germline assignment: CDR1 LGHNA and CDR2 YNFKEQ. CDR3 coding DNA: TGTGCCAGCAGCCAAGATCGGCGGTGGGAGCAGTACTTC. Amino acid sequence: CASSQDRRWEQYF.

The genes are TRBV3-1 and TRBJ2-5; 13 nucleotides agree with TRBD2. The CDR3 totals 15 residues. CDR1 and CDR2 from the germline V gene are LGHDT and YNNKEL (reference sequence). V gave up 4 bases and J gave up 5 bases; unmatched junction bases: 4. The CDR3 coding sequence is TGTGCCAGCAGCCGGGGACTAGCGGGATGGGAGACCCAGTACTTC. As protein: CASSRGLAGWETQYF.

This clonotype was picked up many times. CDR3 in DNA: TGTGCCAGCAGCCAAGGCAGGAGTCGTGCCGAGCAGTACTTC. As protein: CASSQGRSRAEQYF. The chain links TRBV3-1 to TRBJ2-7; D remains unclear. CDR1 is LGHDT, CDR2 YNNKEL, per germline (reference sequence). The CDR3 contains 14 residues. Trimming took off 1 base at V and 6 bases at J, with 13 bases between the two ends.

This clonotype was recorded many times. The V and J genes are TRBV28 and TRBJ2-7; tentatively, D is TRBD1 (5 bases). Trimming took 6 bases from V and 3 from J, leaving 12 bases between them. The CDR3 is made up of 13 amino acids. Germline V CDR1 and CDR2: MDHEN, SYDVKM. The CDR3 DNA follows: TGTGCCAGCAGAGACAGCGACCTCTACGAGCAGTACTTC. Protein sequence: CASRDSDLYEQYF.

This clonotype was seen only a few times. The chain joins TRBV19 to TRBJ2-1, with 7 bases fitting TRBD2. The CDR3 covers 14 residues. Germline V CDR1 and CDR2: LNHDA, SQIVND (reference sequence). V lost 1 base, J lost 6 bases, and 3 bases stayed unmatched. The chain's CDR3 is CASSIVGGGNEQFF. The CDR3 bases are TGTGCCAGTAGTATAGTGGGCGGGGGCAATGAGCAGTTCTTC. The entire variable domain, with the rest obtained from reference TRBV19 and TRBJ2-1, is as follows: DGGITQSPKYLFRKEGQNVTLSCEQNLNHDAMYWYRQDPGQGLRLIYYSQIVNDFQKGDIAEGYSVSREKKESFPLTVTSAQKNPTAFYLCASSIVGGGNEQFFGPGTRLTVL.

The chain couples TRBV5-1 to TRBJ2-7, with 8 bases lining up with TRBD1. The length of the CDR3 is 16 residues. Germline-derived CDR1 and CDR2 are SGHRS and YFSETQ. J gave up 2 bases and V 1 base, and 8 bases lay outside the gene matches. The CDR3 loop reads CASSLSTGTGPYEQYF. The CDR3 DNA reads TGCGCCAGCAGCTTGTCAACCGGGACAGGCCCCTACGAGCAGTACTTC.

This clonotype occurred a few times. The V and J genes are TRBV6-4 and TRBJ2-1; D is unresolved. Germline V gives CDR1 MRHNA, CDR2 SNTAGT. CDR3 length equals 14 residues. Trimming left V 4 bases short and J 7 bases short, with 14 bases between. Here the CDR3 reads CASSGPGPRNEQFF. The CDR3 coding sequence is TGTGCCAGCAGTGGACCCGGGCCTCGAAATGAGCAGTTCTTC.

This clonotype was counted only a few times. The chain carries TRBV11-2 and TRBJ2-1; the match to TRBD2 covers 14 bases. Looked up from germline, CDR1 is SGHAT and CDR2 is FQNNGV. The CDR3 is made up of 15 amino acids. Trimming cost V 5 bases and J 15 bases; bases outside gene matches: 12. DNA for the CDR3: TGTGCCAGCAGCCCCCCCGGGACTAGCGGGAGATGGCTGTTCTTC. Amino acid sequence: CASSPPGTSGRWLFF.

This clonotype was observed a handful of times. This chain connects TRBV4-3 to TRBJ2-3; D is unclear. Per the germline V gene, CDR1 is LGHNA and CDR2 is YSLEER. The V and J ends lost 4 bases and 1 base respectively, with 15 bases between them. There are 16 residues in the CDR3. The CDR3 sequence is CASSPDLQRGTDTQYF. CDR3 in DNA: TGCGCCAGCAGCCCAGACCTCCAGCGAGGCACAGATACGCAGTATTTT.

This clonotype was seen more than once but under ten times. The V gene is TRBV5-1, the J gene TRBJ2-7; possibly TRBD2 for D (6 bases). The V end lost 0 bases, the J end lost 3 bases, and 10 bases lay between the germline ends. Germline V lookup: CDR1 SGHRS, CDR2 YFSETQ. This CDR3 has 14 amino acids. CDR3 sequence reads: CASSLAGDVYEQYF. CDR3 in DNA: TGCGCCAGCAGCTTGGCGGGAGACGTCTACGAGCAGTACTTC.

There are a few counts of this clonotype. The chain carries TRBV2 and TRBJ2-2; D may correspond to TRBD1 or TRBD2 (5 bases each). Trimming took 7 bases from V and 5 from J, leaving 14 bases between them. CDR3 length: 14 amino acids. In germline, CDR1 is SNHLY, CDR2 FYNNEI. This CDR3 is CASKRWDGTGELFF. The CDR3 bases are TGTGCCAGCAAGCGGTGGGACGGGACCGGGGAGCTGTTTTTT.

The rearrangement joins TRBV10-1 to TRBJ2-6, with D possibly TRBD2 on 5 matching bases. Between the trimmed V and J ends, which lost 11 bases and 2 bases, there was a span of 16 bases. Germline CDR1 and CDR2: WNHNN and SYGVQD (reference sequence). The CDR3 has 15 amino acids. The CDR3 bases are TGCGCCGGCGTTAAAGAGGGCCCTGGGGCCAACGTCCTGACTTTC. As protein: CAGVKEGPGANVLTF.

The chain joins TRBV4-1 to TRBJ1-2, with a tentative D call TRBD1 (5 bases). The CDR3 is 13 residues long. Germline V gene lookup returns CDR1 MGHRA and CDR2 YSYEKL. V lost 4 bases and J lost 8, with 14 bases in between. The CDR3 bases are TGCGCCAGCAGCCCCCCGGAAGGGGAAGGCTACACCTTC. Protein: CASSPPEGEGYTF.

The chain combines TRBV29-1 with TRBJ1-2; D uncertain. The V gene lost 3 bases and the J gene lost 5 bases, with 19 bases spanning the gap. The CDR3 is 15 amino acids. CDR1 is SQVTM and CDR2 is ANQGSEA in the germline V gene. In DNA form, the CDR3 reads TGCAGCGTTGAGACTCTGGGTCAGCACGGATATGGCTACACCTTC. Translation: CSVETLGQHGYGYTF.

This clonotype showed up just a few times. This sequence joins TRBV19 and TRBJ2-7, with D unclear. With 7 bases removed from V and 6 bases from J, the gap between germline ends came to 16 bases. This CDR3 has 13 residues. CDR1 is LNHDA and CDR2 is SQIVND in the germline V gene (reference sequence). CDR3 amino acids: CASMGPTMSEQYF. The CDR3 DNA reads as TGTGCCAGTATGGGCCCTACCATGAGCGAGCAGTACTTC.

This clonotype was seen a few times. The V and J genes are TRBV10-1 and TRBJ2-7; 9 positions agree with TRBD1. The CDR3 length is 15 residues. CDR1 WNHNN and CDR2 SYGVQD come from the germline V gene (reference sequence). Unmatched junction bases numbered 6, after V lost 2 bases and J lost 4 bases. The CDR3 DNA reads as TGCGCCAGCAGTGAGGGGACAGGGCCTCCTTACGAGCAGTACTTC. This sequence encodes CASSEGTGPPYEQYF.

V usage is TRBV5-1 and J usage is TRBJ2-7; tentatively, D is TRBD1 or TRBD2 (5 bases each). Trimming left V 5 bases short and J 6 bases short, with 18 bases between. Germline V CDR1 and CDR2: SGHRS, YFSETQ. The CDR3 extends over 14 amino acids. The CDR3 DNA reads as TGCGCCAGCAGGACCGGGACGGATTACTTCGAGCAGTACTTC. This sequence encodes CASRTGTDYFEQYF. Together with reference TRBV5-1 and TRBJ2-7, the CDR3 gives the full variable domain: KAGVTQTPRYLIKTRGQQVTLSCSPISGHRSVSWYQQTPGQGLQFLFEYFSETQRNKGNFPGRFSGRQFSNSRSEMNVSTLELGDSALYLCASRTGTDYFEQYFGPGTRLTVT.

This clonotype was observed a few times. This chain links TRBV7-6 with TRBJ2-5, with D unclear. Trimming took 8 bases from V and 0 from J, leaving 4 bases between them. CDR3 length: 11 residues. Per germline, CDR1 SGHVS and CDR2 FNYEAQ. The CDR3 protein is CASGNQETQYF. The DNA for the CDR3 is TGTGCCAGCGGAAACCAAGAGACCCAGTACTTC. Full variable domain (missing parts from reference TRBV7-6 and TRBJ2-5): GAGVSQSPRYKVTKRGQDVALRCDPISGHVSLYWYRQALGQGPEFLTYFNYEAQQDKSGLPNDRFSAERPEGSISTLTIQRTEQRDSAMYRCASGNQETQYFGPGTRLLVL.

This clonotype has more than one count but fewer than ten. CDR3 in DNA: TGTGCCAGCAGCATTGAGTGGCCGAGCTCCTATAATTCACCCCTCCACTTT. As protein: CASSIEWPSSYNSPLHF. The V gene is TRBV6-2 or TRBV6-3, the J gene TRBJ1-6; no firm D call. The CDR3 contains 17 residues. Germline CDR1 is MNHEY and CDR2 is SVGEGT. Trimming removed 6 bases at V and 0 bases at J, with 15 bases between.

The rearrangement uses TRBV6-1 and TRBJ1-2; TRBD1 matches at 9 bases. Trimming at V came to 8 bases and at J to 2 bases, leaving 9 bases not matched to a gene. The CDR3 spans 15 residues. CDR1 and CDR2 from the germline V gene are MNHNS and SASEGT. As DNA, the CDR3 is TGTGCCAGCGGTGCAGAAACAGGGGGCAACTATGGCTACACCTTC. It is translated as CASGAETGGNYGYTF.

This chain links TRBV7-9 with TRBJ2-7, with 10 bases identical to TRBD2. CDR3 length: 15 residues. Losses at the gene ends were 1 base for V and 5 bases for J; bases not matched to a gene: 5. Per germline, CDR1 SEHNR and CDR2 FQNEAQ (reference sequence). The CDR3 loop reads CASSLGTSGRDEQYF. CDR3 DNA sequence: TGTGCCAGCAGCTTAGGGACTAGCGGCAGGGACGAGCAGTACTTC.